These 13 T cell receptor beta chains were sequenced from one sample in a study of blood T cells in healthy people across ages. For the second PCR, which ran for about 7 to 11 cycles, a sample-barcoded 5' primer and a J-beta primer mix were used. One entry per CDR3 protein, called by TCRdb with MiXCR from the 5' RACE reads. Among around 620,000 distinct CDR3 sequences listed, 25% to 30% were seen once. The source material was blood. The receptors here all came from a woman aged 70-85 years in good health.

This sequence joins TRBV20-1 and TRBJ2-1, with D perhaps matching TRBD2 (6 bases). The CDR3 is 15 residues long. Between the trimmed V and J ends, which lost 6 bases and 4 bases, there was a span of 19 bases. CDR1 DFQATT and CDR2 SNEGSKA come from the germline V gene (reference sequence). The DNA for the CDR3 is TGCAGTGCCAACTCGGGACTCCCGGGGTACAATGAGCAGTTCTTC. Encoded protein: CSANSGLPGYNEQFF.

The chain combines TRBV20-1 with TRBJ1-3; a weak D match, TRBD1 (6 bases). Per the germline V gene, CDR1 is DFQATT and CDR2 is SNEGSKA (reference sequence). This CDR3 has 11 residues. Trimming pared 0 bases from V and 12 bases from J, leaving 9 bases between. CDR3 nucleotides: TGCAGTGCTAGAGATCTGGACAGCATATATTTT. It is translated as CSARDLDSIYF.

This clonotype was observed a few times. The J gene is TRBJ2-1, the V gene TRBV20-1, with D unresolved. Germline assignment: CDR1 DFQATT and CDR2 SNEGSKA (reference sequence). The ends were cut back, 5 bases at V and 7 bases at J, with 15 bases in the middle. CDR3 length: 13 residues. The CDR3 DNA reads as TGCAGTGCTGAGGTGTTCATGAAGAATGAGCAGTTCTTC. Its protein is CSAEVFMKNEQFF.

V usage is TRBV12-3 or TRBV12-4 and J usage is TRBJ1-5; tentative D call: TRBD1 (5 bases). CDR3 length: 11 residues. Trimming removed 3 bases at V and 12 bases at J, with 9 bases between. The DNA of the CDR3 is TGTGCCAGCAGTTTGGGGGATAGCCAGCATTTT. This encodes CASSLGDSQHF.

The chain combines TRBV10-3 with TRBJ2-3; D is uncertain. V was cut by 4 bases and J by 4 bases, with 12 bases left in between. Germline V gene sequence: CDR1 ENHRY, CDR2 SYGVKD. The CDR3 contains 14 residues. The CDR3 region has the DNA TGTGCCATCAGTGTGACCCCGGGCGCAGATACGCAGTATTTT. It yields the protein CAISVTPGADTQYF.

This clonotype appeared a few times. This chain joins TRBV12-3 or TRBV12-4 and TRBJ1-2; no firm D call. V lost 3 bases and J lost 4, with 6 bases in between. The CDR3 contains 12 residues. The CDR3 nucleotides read TGTGCCAGCAGTTTCCGTTCCTATGGCTACACCTTC. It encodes CASSFRSYGYTF.

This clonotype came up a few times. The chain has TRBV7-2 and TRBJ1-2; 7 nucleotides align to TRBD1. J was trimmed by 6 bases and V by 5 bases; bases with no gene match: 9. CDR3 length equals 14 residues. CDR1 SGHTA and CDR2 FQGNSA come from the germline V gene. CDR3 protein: CASSAKVRGDGYTF. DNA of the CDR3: TGTGCCAGCAGCGCGAAAGTCAGGGGGGATGGCTACACCTTC.

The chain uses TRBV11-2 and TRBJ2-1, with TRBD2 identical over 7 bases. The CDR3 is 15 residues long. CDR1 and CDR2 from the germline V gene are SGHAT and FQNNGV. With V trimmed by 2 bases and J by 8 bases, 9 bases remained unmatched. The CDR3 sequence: CASSLLVGGPHEQFF. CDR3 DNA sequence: TGTGCCAGCAGCTTATTGGTGGGAGGGCCCCATGAGCAGTTCTTC.

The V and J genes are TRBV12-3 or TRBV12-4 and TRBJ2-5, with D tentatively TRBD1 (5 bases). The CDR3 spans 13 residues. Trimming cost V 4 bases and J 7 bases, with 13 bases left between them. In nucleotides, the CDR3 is TGTGCCAGCAGTTATACAGGTTACGGGACCCAGTACTTC. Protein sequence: CASSYTGYGTQYF.

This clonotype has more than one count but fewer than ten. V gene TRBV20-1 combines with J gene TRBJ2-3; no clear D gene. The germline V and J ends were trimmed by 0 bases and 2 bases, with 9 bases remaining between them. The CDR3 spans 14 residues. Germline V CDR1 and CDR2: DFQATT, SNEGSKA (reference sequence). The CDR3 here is CSARDFSSTDTQYF. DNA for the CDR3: TGCAGTGCTAGAGATTTCAGCTCCACAGATACGCAGTATTTT.

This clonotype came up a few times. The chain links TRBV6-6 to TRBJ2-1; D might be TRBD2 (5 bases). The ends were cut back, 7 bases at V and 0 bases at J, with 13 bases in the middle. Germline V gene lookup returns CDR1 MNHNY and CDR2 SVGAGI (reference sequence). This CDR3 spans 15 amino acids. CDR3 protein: CASTLDTSSYNEQFF. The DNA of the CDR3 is TGTGCCAGCACCTTAGACACTAGCTCCTACAATGAGCAGTTCTTC.

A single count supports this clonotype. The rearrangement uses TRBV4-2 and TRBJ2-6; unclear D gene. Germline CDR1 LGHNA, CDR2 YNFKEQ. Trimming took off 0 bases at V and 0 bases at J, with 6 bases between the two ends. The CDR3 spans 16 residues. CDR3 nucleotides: TGTGCCAGCAGCCAAGAAAAGTTCTCTGGGGCCAACGTCCTGACTTTC. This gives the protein CASSQEKFSGANVLTF.

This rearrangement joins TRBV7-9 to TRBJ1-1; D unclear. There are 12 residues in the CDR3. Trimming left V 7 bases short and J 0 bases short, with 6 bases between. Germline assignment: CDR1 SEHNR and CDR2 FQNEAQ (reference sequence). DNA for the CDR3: TGTGCCAGCAAGTATCTGAACACTGAAGCTTTCTTT. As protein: CASKYLNTEAFF. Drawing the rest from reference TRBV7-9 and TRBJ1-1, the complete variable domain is DTGVSQNPRHKITKRGQNVTFRCDPISEHNRLYWYRQTLGQGPEFLTYFQNEAQLEKSRLLSDRFSAERPKGSFSTLEIQRTEQGDSAMYLCASKYLNTEAFFGQGTRLTVV.